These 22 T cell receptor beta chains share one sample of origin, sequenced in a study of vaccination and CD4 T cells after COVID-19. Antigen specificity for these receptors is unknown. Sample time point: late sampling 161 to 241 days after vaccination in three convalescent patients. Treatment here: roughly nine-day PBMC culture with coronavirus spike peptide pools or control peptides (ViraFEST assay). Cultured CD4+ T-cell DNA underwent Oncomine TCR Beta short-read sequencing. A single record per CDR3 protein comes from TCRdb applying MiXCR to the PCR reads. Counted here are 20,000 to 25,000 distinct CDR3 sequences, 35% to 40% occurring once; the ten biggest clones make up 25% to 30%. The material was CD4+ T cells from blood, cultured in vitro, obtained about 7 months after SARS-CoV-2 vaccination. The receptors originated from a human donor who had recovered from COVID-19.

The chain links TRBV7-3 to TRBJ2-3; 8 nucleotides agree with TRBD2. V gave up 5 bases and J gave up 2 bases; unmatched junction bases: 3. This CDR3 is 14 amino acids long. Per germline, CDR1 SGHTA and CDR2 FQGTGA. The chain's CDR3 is CASSRGGYTDTQYF. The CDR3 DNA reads TGTGCCAGCAGCCGGGGGGGCTACACAGATACGCAGTATTTT.

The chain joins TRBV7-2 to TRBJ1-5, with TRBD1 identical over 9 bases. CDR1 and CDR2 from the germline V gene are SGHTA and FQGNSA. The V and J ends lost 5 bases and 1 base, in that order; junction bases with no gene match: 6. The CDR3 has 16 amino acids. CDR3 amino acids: CASSPGTGSSNQPQHF. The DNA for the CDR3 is TGTGCCAGCAGCCCAGGGACAGGGTCGAGCAATCAGCCCCAGCATTTT. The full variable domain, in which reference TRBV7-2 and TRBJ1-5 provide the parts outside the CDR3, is GAGVSQSPSNKVTEKGKDVELRCDPISGHTALYWYRQSLGQGLEFLIYFQGNSAPDKSGLPSDRFSAERTGGSVSTLTIQRTQQEDSAVYLCASSPGTGSSNQPQHFGDGTRLSIL.

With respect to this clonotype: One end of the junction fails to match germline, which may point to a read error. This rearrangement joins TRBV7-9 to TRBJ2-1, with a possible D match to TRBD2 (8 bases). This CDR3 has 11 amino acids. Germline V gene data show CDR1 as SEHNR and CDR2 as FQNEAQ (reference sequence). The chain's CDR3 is CASSSGTAGVF. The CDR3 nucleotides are TGTGCCAGCAGTTCCGGGACAGCGGGGGTCTTC.

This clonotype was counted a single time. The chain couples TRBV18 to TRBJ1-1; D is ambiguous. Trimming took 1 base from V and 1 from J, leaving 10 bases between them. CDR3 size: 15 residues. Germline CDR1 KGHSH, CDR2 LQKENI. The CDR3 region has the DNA TGTGCCAGCTCACCACGACCCCTGACGAACACTGAAGCTTTCTTT. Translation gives CASSPRPLTNTEAFF. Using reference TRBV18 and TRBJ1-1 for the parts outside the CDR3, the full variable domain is NAGVMQNPRHLVRRRGQEARLRCSPMKGHSHVYWYRQLPEEGLKFMVYLQKENIIDESGMPKERFSAEFPKEGPSILRIQQVVRGDSAAYFCASSPRPLTNTEAFFGQGTRLTVV.

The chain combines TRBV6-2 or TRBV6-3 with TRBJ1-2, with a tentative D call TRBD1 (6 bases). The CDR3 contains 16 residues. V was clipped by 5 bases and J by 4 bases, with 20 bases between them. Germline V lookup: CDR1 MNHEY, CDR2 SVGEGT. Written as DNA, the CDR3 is TGTGCCAGCAGTAAGGACCAACCGACAGGAGCCTATGGCTACACCTTC. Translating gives CASSKDQPTGAYGYTF.

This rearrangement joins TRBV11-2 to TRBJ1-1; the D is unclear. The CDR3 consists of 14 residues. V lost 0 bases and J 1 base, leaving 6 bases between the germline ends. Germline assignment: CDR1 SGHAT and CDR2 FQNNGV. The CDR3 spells CASSLESGNTEAFF. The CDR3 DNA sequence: TGTGCCAGCAGCTTAGAGTCAGGGAACACTGAAGCTTTCTTT.

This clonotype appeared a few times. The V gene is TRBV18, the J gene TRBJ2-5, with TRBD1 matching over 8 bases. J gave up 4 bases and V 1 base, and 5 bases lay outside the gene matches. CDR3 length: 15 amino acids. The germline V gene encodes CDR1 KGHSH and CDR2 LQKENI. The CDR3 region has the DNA TGTGCCAGCTCACCACGTACCGACAGGGGAGAGACCCAGTACTTC. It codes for CASSPRTDRGETQYF. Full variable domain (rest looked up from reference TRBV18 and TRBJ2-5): NAGVMQNPRHLVRRRGQEARLRCSPMKGHSHVYWYRQLPEEGLKFMVYLQKENIIDESGMPKERFSAEFPKEGPSILRIQQVVRGDSAAYFCASSPRTDRGETQYFGPGTRLLVL.

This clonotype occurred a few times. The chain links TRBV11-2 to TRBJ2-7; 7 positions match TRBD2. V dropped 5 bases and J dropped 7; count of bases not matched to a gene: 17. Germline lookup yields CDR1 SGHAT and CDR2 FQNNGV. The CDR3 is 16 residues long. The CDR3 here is CASSPRLAGEFLEQYF. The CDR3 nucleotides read TGTGCCAGCAGCCCCCGATTGGCGGGGGAATTCTTGGAGCAGTACTTC. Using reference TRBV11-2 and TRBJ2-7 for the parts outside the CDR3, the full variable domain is EAGVAQSPRYKIIEKRQSVAFWCNPISGHATLYWYQQILGQGPKLLIQFQNNGVVDDSQLPKDRFSAERLKGVDSTLKIQPAKLEDSAVYLCASSPRLAGEFLEQYFGPGTRLTVT.

This CDR3 is CASSPRTDRNEAFF. The CDR3 DNA follows: TGTGCCAGCAGTCCTCGGACAGACAGAAATGAAGCTTTCTTT. The chain combines TRBV6-1 with TRBJ1-1, with D possibly TRBD1 on 6 matching bases. Germline CDR1 and CDR2: MNHNS and SASEGT. V was pared by 5 bases and J by 7 bases, with 17 bases between. The CDR3 loop spans 14 amino acids.

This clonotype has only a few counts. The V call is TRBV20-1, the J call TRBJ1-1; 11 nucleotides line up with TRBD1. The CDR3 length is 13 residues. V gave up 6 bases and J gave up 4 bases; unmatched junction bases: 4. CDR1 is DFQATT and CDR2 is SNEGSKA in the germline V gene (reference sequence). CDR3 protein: CSAGTGGSTEAFF. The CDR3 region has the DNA TGCAGTGCCGGGACAGGGGGTTCCACTGAAGCTTTCTTT.

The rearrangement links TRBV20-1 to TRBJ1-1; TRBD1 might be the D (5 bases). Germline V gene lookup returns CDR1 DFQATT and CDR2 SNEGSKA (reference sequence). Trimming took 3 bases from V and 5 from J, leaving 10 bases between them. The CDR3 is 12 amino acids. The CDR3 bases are TGCAGTGCTAGGTGGAGGGGTACTGAAGCTTTCTTT. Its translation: CSARWRGTEAFF.

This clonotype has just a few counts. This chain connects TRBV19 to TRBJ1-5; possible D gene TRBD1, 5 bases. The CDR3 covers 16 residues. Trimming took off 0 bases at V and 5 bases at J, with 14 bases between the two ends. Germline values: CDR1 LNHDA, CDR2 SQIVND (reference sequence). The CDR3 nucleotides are TGTGCCAGTAGTATAGACGGCAGGGCCTTATATCAGCCCCAGCATTTT. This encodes CASSIDGRALYQPQHF.

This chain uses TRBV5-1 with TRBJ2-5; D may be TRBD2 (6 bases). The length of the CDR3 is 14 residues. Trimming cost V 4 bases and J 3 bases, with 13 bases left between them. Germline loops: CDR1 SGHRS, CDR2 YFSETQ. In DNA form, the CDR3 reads TGCGCCAGCAGCCCGGTCGGCGGGGAAGAGACCCAGTACTTC. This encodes CASSPVGGEETQYF.

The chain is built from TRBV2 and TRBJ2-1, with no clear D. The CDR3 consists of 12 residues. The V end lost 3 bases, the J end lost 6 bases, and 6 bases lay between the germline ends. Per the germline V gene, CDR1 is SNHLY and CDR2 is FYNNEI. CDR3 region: CASSDDGNEQFF. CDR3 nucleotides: TGTGCCAGCAGTGACGACGGCAATGAGCAGTTCTTC. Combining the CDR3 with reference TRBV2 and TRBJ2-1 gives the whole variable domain EPEVTQTPSHQVTQMGQEVILRCVPISNHLYFYWYRQILGQKVEFLVSFYNNEISEKSEIFDDQFSVERPDGSNFTLKIRSTKLEDSAMYFCASSDDGNEQFFGPGTRLTVL.

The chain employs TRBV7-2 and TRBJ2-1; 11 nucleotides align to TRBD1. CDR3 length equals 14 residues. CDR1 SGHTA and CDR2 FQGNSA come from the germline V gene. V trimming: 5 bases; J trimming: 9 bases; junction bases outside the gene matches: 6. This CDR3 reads CASSVGQGAFEQFF. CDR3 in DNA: TGTGCCAGCAGCGTAGGACAGGGGGCGTTTGAGCAGTTCTTC.

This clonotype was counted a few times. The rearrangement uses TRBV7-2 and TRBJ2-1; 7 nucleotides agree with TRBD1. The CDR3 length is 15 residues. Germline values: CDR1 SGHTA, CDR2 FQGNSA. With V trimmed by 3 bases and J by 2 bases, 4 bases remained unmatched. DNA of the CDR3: TGTGCCAGCAGCTTGGCAGGGGGAACCTACAATGAGCAGTTCTTC. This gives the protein CASSLAGGTYNEQFF. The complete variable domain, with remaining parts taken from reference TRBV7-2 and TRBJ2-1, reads GAGVSQSPSNKVTEKGKDVELRCDPISGHTALYWYRQSLGQGLEFLIYFQGNSAPDKSGLPSDRFSAERTGGSVSTLTIQRTQQEDSAVYLCASSLAGGTYNEQFFGPGTRLTVL.

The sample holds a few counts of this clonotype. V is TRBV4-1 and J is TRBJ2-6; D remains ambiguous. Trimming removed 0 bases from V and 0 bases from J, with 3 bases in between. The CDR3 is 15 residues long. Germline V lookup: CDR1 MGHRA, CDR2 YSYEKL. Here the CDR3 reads CASSQDRSGANVLTF. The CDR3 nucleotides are TGCGCCAGCAGCCAAGATCGCTCTGGGGCCAACGTCCTGACTTTC.

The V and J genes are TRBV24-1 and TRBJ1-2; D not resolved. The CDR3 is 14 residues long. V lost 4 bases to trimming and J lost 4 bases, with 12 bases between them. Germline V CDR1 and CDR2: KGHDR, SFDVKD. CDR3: CATSDGRGLYGYTF. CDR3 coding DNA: TGTGCCACCAGTGACGGACGTGGCCTCTATGGCTACACCTTC.

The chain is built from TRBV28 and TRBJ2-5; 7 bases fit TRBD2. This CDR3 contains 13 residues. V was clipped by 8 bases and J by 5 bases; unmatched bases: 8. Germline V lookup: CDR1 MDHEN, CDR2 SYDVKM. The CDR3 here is CASSGGSSETQYF. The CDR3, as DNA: TGTGCCAGCTCTGGCGGGAGTTCGGAGACCCAGTACTTC.

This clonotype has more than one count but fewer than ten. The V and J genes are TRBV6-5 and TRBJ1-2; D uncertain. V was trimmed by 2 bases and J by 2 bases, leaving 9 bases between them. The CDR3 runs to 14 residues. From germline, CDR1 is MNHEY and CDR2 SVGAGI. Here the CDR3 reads CASSYPADNYGYTF. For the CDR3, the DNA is TGTGCCAGCAGTTACCCGGCGGACAACTATGGCTACACCTTC.

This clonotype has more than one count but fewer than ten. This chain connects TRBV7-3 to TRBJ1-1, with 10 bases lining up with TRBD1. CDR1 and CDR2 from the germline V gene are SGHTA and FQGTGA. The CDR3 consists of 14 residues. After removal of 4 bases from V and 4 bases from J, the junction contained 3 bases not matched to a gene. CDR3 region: CASSSTGGVTEAFF. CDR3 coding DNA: TGTGCCAGCAGCTCGACAGGGGGCGTCACTGAAGCTTTCTTT.

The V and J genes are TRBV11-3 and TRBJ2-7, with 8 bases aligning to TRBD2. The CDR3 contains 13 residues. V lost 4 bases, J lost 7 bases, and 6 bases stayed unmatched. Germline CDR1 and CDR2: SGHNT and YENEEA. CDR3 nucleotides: TGTGCCAGCAGCTACCCAGCGGGAGTTGAGCAGTACTTC. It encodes CASSYPAGVEQYF.